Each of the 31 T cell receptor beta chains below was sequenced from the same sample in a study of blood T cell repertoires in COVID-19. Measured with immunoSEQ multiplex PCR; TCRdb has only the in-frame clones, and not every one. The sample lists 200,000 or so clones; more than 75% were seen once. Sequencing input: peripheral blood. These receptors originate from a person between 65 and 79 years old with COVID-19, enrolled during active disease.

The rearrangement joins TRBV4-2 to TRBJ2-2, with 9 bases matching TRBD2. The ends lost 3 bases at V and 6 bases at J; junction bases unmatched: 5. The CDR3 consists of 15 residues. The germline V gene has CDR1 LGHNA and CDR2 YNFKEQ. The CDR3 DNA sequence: TGTGCCAGCAGCCACGCGGGACTAGCCCCCGGGGAGCTGTTTTTT. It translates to CASSHAGLAPGELFF.

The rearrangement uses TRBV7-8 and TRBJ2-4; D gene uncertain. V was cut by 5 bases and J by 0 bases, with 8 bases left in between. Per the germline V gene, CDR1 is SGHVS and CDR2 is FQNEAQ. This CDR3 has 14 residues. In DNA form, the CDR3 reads TGTGCCAGCAGCCAAACAGAAGCCAAAAACATTCAGTACTTC. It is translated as CASSQTEAKNIQYF.

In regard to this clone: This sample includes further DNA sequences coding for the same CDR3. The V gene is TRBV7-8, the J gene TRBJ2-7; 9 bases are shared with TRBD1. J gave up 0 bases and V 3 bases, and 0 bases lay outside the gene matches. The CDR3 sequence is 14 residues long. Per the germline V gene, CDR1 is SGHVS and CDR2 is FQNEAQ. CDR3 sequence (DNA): TGTGCCAGCAGCTTGGACAGGGGCTCCTACGAGCAGTACTTC. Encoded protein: CASSLDRGSYEQYF.

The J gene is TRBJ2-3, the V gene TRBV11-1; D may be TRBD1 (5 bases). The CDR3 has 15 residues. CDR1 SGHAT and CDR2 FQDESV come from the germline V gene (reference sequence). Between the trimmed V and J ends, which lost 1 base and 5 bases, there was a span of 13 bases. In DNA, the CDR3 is TGTGCCAGCAGCTTAGGGGGCGCGAACTTAGATACGCAGTATTTT. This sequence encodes CASSLGGANLDTQYF.

The CDR3 DNA is TGTGCCAGCAGCCAAGATTGGCGGGGGGCCATAGACACAGATACGCAGTATTTT. Amino acid sequence: CASSQDWRGAIDTDTQYF. V usage is TRBV14 and J usage is TRBJ2-3; 8 bases align to TRBD2. The CDR3 sequence is 18 residues long. The V gene end was trimmed by 0 bases and the J gene end by 2 bases; junction bases not matched to a gene: 10. Germline values: CDR1 SGHDN, CDR2 FVKESK.

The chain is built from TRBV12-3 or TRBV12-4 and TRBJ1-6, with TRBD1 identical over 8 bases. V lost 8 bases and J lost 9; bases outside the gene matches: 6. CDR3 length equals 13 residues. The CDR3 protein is CASGDRGGSPLHF. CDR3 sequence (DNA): TGTGCCAGCGGCGACAGGGGTGGTTCACCCCTCCACTTT.

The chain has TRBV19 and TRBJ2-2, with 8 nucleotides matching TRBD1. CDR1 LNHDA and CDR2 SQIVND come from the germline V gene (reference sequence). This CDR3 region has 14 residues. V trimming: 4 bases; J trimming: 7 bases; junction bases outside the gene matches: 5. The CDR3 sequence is CASSTGQGNGELFF. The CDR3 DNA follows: TGTGCCAGTAGTACCGGACAGGGTAACGGGGAGCTGTTTTTT.

CDR3 sequence (DNA): TGTGCCAGCAGCTTAGTGGGGTTGACTAGCGGGAGAAACATTCAGTACTTC. Translated: CASSLVGLTSGRNIQYF. The rearrangement links TRBV7-8 to TRBJ2-4; 12 positions match TRBD2. The CDR3 is 17 amino acids. Trimming cost V 1 base and J 6 bases; bases outside gene matches: 7. CDR1 is SGHVS and CDR2 is FQNEAQ in the germline V gene. The whole variable domain, remainder taken from reference TRBV7-8 and TRBJ2-4, is GAGVSQSPRYKVAKRGQDVALRCDPISGHVSLFWYQQALGQGPEFLTYFQNEAQLDKSGLPSDRFFAERPEGSVSTLKIQRTQQEDSAVYLCASSLVGLTSGRNIQYFGAGTRLSVL.

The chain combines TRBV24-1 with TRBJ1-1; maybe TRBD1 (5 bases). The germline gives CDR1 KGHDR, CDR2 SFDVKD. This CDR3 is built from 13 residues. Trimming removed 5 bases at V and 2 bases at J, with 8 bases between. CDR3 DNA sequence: TGTGCCACCAGTGTCGGGGGAAACACTGAAGCTTTCTTT. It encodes CATSVGGNTEAFF.

CDR3 bases: TGTGCCAGCAGCAGCCCAATGAAAGGGGGCAATGAGCAGTTCTTC. Amino acids: CASSSPMKGGNEQFF. The chain links TRBV5-4 to TRBJ2-1, with a possible D match to TRBD1 (6 bases). Germline V gene lookup returns CDR1 SGHNT and CDR2 YYREEE (reference sequence). The CDR3 length is 15 residues. Between the trimmed V and J ends, which lost 4 bases and 6 bases, there was a span of 17 bases.

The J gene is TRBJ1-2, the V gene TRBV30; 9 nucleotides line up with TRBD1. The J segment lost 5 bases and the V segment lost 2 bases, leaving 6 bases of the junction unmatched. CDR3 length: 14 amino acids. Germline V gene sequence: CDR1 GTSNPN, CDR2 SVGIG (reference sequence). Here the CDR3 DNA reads TGTGCCTGGAGTCATTCGACAGGGGGATATGGCTACACCTTC. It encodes CAWSHSTGGYGYTF.

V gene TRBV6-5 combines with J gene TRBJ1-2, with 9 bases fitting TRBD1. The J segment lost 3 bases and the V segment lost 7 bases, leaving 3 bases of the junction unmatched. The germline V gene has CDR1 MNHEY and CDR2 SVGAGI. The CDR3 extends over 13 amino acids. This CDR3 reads CASKGTGHYGYTF. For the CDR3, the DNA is TGTGCCAGCAAGGGGACAGGGCACTATGGCTACACCTTC.

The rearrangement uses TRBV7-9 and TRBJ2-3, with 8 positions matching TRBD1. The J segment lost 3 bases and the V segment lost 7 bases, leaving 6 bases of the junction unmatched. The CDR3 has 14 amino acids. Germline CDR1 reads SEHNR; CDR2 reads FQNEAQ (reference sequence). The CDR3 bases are TGTGCCAGCAAGGCAGGGGGCGCAACAGATACGCAGTATTTT. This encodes CASKAGGATDTQYF.

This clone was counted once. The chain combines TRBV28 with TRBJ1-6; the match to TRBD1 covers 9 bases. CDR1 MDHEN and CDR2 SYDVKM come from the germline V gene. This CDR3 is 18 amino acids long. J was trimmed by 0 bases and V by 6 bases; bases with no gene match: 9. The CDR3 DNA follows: TGTGCCAGCAGAGCGGACAGGGGCTATAGCTCCTATAATTCACCCCTCCACTTT. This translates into CASRADRGYSSYNSPLHF.

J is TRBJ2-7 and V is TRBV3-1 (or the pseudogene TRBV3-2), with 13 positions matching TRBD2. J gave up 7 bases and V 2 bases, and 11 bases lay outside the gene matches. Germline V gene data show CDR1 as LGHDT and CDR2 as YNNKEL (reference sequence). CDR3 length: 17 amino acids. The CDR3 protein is CASSQLVRTSGRGEQYF. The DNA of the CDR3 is TGTGCCAGCAGCCAATTAGTCCGGACTAGCGGGAGAGGTGAGCAGTACTTC.

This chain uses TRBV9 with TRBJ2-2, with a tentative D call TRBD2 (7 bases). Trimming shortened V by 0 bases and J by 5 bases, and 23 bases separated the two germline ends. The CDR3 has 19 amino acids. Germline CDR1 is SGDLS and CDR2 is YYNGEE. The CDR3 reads CASSVAGGGRARRTGELFF. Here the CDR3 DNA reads TGTGCCAGCAGCGTAGCTGGGGGGGGCAGGGCCCGAAGAACCGGGGAGCTGTTTTTT.

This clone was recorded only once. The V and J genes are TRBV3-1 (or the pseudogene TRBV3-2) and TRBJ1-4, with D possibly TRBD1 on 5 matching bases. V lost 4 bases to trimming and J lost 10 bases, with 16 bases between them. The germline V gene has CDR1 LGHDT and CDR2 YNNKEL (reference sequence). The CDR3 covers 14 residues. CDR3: CASSPPAGDGKLFF. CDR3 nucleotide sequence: TGTGCCAGCAGCCCCCCCGCGGGGGACGGAAAACTGTTTTTT.

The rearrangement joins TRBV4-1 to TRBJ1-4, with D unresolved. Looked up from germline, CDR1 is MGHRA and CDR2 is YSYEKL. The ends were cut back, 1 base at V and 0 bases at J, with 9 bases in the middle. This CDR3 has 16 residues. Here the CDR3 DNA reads TGCGCCAGCAGCCAAGCGGTCCCCCCAACTAATGAAAAACTGTTTTTT. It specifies CASSQAVPPTNEKLFF.

CDR3 in amino acids: CASSTGEMLGRYNSPLHF. The CDR3 nucleotides read TGTGCCAGCTCGACAGGGGAAATGTTGGGAAGGTATAATTCACCCCTCCACTTT. The J gene is TRBJ1-6, the V gene TRBV19; the match to TRBD1 covers 8 bases. CDR1 and CDR2 from the germline V gene are LNHDA and SQIVND (reference sequence). Trimming took 9 bases from V and 4 from J; bases not matched to a gene: 17. The CDR3 loop spans 18 amino acids.

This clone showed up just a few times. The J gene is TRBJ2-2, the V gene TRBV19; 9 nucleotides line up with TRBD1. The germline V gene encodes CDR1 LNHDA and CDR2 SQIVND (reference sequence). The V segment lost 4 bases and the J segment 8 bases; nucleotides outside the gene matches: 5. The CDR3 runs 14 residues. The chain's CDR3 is CASSNTGGTGELFF. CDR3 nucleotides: TGTGCCAGTAGTAATACAGGGGGCACGGGGGAGCTGTTTTTT.

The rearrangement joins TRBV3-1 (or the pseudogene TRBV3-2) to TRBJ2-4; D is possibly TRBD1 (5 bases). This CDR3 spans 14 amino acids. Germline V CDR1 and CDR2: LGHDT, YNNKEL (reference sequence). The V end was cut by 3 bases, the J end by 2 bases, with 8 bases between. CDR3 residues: CASSHHRSKNIQYF. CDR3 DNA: TGTGCCAGCAGCCACCACAGGTCCAAAAACATTCAGTACTTC.

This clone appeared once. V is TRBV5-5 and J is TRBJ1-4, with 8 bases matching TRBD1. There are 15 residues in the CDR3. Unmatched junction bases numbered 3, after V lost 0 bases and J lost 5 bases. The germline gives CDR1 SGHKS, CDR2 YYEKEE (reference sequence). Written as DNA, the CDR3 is TGTGCCAGCAGCTTGGGGGGACAGGTGAATGAAAAACTGTTTTTT. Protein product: CASSLGGQVNEKLFF. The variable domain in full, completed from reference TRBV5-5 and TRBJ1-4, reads DAGVTQSPTHLIKTRGQQVTLRCSPISGHKSVSWYQQVLGQGPQFIFQYYEKEERGRGNFPDRFSARQFPNYSSELNVNALLLGDSALYLCASSLGGQVNEKLFFGSGTQLSVL.

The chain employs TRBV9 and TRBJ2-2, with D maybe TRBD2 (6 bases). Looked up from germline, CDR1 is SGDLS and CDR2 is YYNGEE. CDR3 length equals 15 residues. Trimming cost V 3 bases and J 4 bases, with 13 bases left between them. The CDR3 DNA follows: TGTGCCAGCAGCGCGGGACTCAAAGGCACCGGGGAGCTGTTTTTT. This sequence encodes CASSAGLKGTGELFF. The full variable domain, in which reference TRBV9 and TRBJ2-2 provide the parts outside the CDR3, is DSGVTQTPKHLITATGQRVTLRCSPRSGDLSVYWYQQSLDQGLQFLIQYYNGEERAKGNILERFSAQQFPDLHSELNLSSLELGDSALYFCASSAGLKGTGELFFGEGSRLTVL.

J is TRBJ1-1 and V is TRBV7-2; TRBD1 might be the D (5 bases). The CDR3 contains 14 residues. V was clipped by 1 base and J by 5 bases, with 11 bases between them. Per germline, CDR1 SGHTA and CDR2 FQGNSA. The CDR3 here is CASSLEGVGTEAFF. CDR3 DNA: TGTGCCAGCAGCTTAGAAGGGGTCGGGACTGAAGCTTTCTTT.

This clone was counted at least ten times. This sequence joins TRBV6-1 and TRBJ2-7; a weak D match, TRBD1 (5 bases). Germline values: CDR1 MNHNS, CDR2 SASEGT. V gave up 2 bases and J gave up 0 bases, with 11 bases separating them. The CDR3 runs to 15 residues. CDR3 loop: CASSEQGISSYEQYF. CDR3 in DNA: TGTGCCAGCAGTGAACAGGGTATAAGCTCCTACGAGCAGTACTTC.

CDR3 protein: CASSPGANTGELFF. Here the CDR3 DNA reads TGTGCCAGCAGCCCCGGGGCGAACACCGGGGAGCTGTTTTTT. This chain joins TRBV11-3 and TRBJ2-2; D is possibly TRBD2 (5 bases). This CDR3 has 14 residues. Trimming left V 5 bases short and J 0 bases short, with 7 bases between. Looked up from germline, CDR1 is SGHNT and CDR2 is YENEEA. The full variable domain, its missing parts supplied by reference TRBV11-3 and TRBJ2-2, is EAGVVQSPRYKIIEKKQPVAFWCNPISGHNTLYWYLQNLGQGPELLIRYENEEAVDDSQLPKDRFSAERLKGVDSTLKIQPAELGDSAVYLCASSPGANTGELFFGEGSRLTVL.

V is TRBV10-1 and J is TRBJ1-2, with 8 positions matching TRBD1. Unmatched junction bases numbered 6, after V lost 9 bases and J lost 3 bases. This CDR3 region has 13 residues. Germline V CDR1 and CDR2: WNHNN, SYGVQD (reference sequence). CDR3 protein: CAREDRVDYGYTF. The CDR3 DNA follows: TGCGCCAGGGAGGACAGGGTTGACTATGGCTACACCTTC.

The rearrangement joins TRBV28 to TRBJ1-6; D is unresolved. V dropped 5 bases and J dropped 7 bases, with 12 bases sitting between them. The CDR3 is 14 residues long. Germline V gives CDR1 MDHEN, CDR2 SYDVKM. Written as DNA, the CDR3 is TGTGCCAGCAGTACCCGGAGGGAAAATTCACCCCTCCACTTT. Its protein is CASSTRRENSPLHF.

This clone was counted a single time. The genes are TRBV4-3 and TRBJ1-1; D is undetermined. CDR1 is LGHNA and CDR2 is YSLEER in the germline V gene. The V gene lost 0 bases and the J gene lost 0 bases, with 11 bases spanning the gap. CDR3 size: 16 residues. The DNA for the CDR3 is TGCGCCAGCAGCCAAGATGATAATTACATGAACACTGAAGCTTTCTTT. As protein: CASSQDDNYMNTEAFF.

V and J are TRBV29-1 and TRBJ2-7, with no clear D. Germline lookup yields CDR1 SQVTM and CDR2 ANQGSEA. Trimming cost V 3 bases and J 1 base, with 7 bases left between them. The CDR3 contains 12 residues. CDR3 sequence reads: CSVETPSYEQYF. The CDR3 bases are TGCAGCGTTGAGACACCTTCCTACGAGCAGTACTTC.

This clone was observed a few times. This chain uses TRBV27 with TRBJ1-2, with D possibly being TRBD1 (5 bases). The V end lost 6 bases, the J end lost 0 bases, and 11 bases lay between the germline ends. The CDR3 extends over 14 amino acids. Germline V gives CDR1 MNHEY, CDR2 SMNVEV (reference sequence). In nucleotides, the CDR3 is TGTGCCAGCAGGATGACAGCTACTAACTATGGCTACACCTTC. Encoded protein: CASRMTATNYGYTF.